The 20 T cell receptor beta chains in this list originate from one sample, sequenced in a study of preoperative IRX-2 immunotherapy in early breast cancer (dated by TCRdb to the late 2010s). According to the study, the label for this sample's treatment or condition signals: preoperative locoregional IRX-2 cytokine immunotherapy. Receptor amplification or capture employed the immunoSEQ multiplex PCR assay. TCRdb provides this immuneACCESS table in a form limited to in-frame rearrangements. Some clones are lacking; in checked studies, under half of them reflect an unresolved V gene, and why the rest are absent is not known. The sample table lists about 23,000 clones, 95% of them with a count of one. The ten largest clonotypes hold about 16% of the sample. The sample was tumor tissue, taken after IRX-2 immunotherapy. The receptor set was obtained from a human donor with breast cancer.

This clone was observed a single time. The chain carries TRBV2 and TRBJ2-7, with D perhaps assigned TRBD1 or TRBD2 (5 bases each). The length of the CDR3 is 12 residues. Germline lookup yields CDR1 SNHLY and CDR2 FYNNEI. Trimming pared 11 bases from V and 2 bases from J, leaving 13 bases between. CDR3 sequence reads: CAEGRIPYEQYF. The CDR3 coding sequence is TGTGCCGAGGGGCGGATTCCCTACGAGCAGTACTTC.

This clone was detected once. The gene calls are TRBV11-2 and TRBJ1-1; 7 positions agree with TRBD1. The germline V gene has CDR1 SGHAT and CDR2 FQNNGV. With 5 bases clipped from V and 1 base from J, the junction kept 7 bases outside the gene matches. The CDR3 length is 15 residues. The CDR3 DNA sequence: TGTGCCAGCAGCGCACCACAGGGGACGAACACTGAAGCTTTCTTT. This encodes CASSAPQGTNTEAFF.

V usage is TRBV7-2 and J usage is TRBJ2-3; D tentatively fits TRBD1 or TRBD2 (5 bases each). CDR3 length: 14 residues. V gave up 10 bases and J gave up 2 bases, with 16 bases separating them. Germline V gene sequence: CDR1 SGHTA, CDR2 FQGNSA. CDR3 coding DNA: TGTGCCACCCAGCTGAGGGGCGTCACAGATACGCAGTATTTT. Translation: CATQLRGVTDTQYF.

V gene TRBV30 combines with J gene TRBJ1-2; tentative D call: TRBD1 (6 bases). Trimming took 3 bases from V and 4 from J, leaving 15 bases between them. Germline CDR1 and CDR2: GTSNPN and SVGIG (reference sequence). The CDR3 is 14 residues long. This CDR3 reads CAWRLPAGAYGYTF. CDR3 nucleotides: TGTGCCTGGAGACTTCCGGCAGGGGCCTATGGCTACACCTTC.

V is TRBV27 and J is TRBJ2-2, with TRBD2 as a possible D gene (6 bases). Per the germline V gene, CDR1 is MNHEY and CDR2 is SMNVEV (reference sequence). The CDR3 is 13 residues long. With 8 bases removed from V and 8 bases from J, the gap between germline ends came to 15 bases. CDR3 residues: CASQGRWGGELFF. CDR3 in DNA: TGTGCCAGCCAAGGGAGGTGGGGAGGGGAGCTGTTTTTT.

The chain's CDR3 is CASSFRGNYNSPLHF. The CDR3 DNA sequence: TGTGCCAGCAGTTTTCGAGGCAACTATAATTCACCCCTCCACTTT. The rearrangement links TRBV5-8 to TRBJ1-6, with D unresolved. The CDR3 consists of 15 residues. Per germline, CDR1 SGHTS and CDR2 YDEGEE. The V end was cut by 5 bases, the J end by 3 bases, with 12 bases between.

The CDR3 sequence: CASVRDSYSNQPQHF. CDR3 nucleotides: TGTGCCAGTGTCCGGGACTCTTATAGCAATCAGCCCCAGCATTTT. The chain couples TRBV19 to TRBJ1-5, with a weak D call TRBD1 (5 bases). The CDR3 sequence is 15 residues long. V was shortened by 8 bases and J by 0 bases, with 14 bases between the two germline ends. Germline V gene sequence: CDR1 LNHDA, CDR2 SQIVND (reference sequence).

This rearrangement joins TRBV19 to TRBJ1-4; 11 nucleotides align to TRBD1. The CDR3 sequence is 17 residues long. The germline V gene has CDR1 LNHDA and CDR2 SQIVND (reference sequence). With 7 bases clipped from V and 5 bases from J, the junction kept 12 bases outside the gene matches. The CDR3 DNA reads TGTGCCAGTATGGAAGGGACAGGGGGTAGAAAAAATGAAAAACTGTTTTTT. It translates to CASMEGTGGRKNEKLFF.

The chain is built from TRBV19 and TRBJ2-3, with 7 bases aligning to TRBD1. CDR1 LNHDA and CDR2 SQIVND come from the germline V gene (reference sequence). This CDR3 is built from 15 residues. Trimming cost V 2 bases and J 2 bases; bases outside gene matches: 4. CDR3 protein: CASSISTGYTDTQYF. As DNA, the CDR3 is TGTGCCAGTAGTATATCGACAGGGTACACAGATACGCAGTATTTT.

CDR3: CASRLVLYTDTQYF. The DNA for the CDR3 is TGTGCAAGTCGCTTAGTACTTTACACAGATACGCAGTATTTT. V gene TRBV12-2 combines with J gene TRBJ2-3; the table's D gene call, TRBD2, was not cross checked with the DNA. TRBV12-2 corresponds to a pseudogene. The CDR3 runs to 14 residues.

The V and J genes are TRBV28 and TRBJ1-5; D is ambiguous. The CDR3 runs 13 residues. Germline assignment: CDR1 MDHEN and CDR2 SYDVKM. Trimming stripped 10 bases from V and 0 bases from J, with 10 bases between. CDR3 sequence reads: CAISRGSNQPQHF. Written as DNA, the CDR3 is TGTGCCATAAGTCGGGGTAGCAATCAGCCCCAGCATTTT.

The chain links TRBV9 to TRBJ2-2, with TRBD1 matching 7 bases. Germline V gives CDR1 SGDLS, CDR2 YYNGEE. With 0 bases clipped from V and 5 bases from J, the junction kept 10 bases outside the gene matches. The CDR3 has 17 amino acids. For the CDR3, the DNA is TGTGCCAGCAGCGTAGTGAAGGGACAGCCCTTTACCGGGGAGCTGTTTTTT. Its translation: CASSVVKGQPFTGELFF.

The chain links TRBV4-2 to TRBJ2-7; TRBD2 matches at 11 bases. Germline-derived CDR1 and CDR2 are LGHNA and YNFKEQ. J lost 6 bases, V lost 4 bases, and 8 bases had no gene match. This CDR3 region has 15 residues. CDR3 DNA: TGTGCCAGCAGCCCAGATAGCGGGAGGGCCGGCGAGCAGTACTTC. It encodes CASSPDSGRAGEQYF.

This chain links TRBV2 with TRBJ1-5; possibly TRBD1 for D (6 bases). This CDR3 is 14 amino acids long. CDR1 and CDR2 from the germline V gene are SNHLY and FYNNEI. Deletions cut 6 bases from V and 3 bases from J, with 12 bases between. The CDR3 sequence is CASSTQGNNQPQHF. The CDR3 DNA is TGTGCCAGCAGCACACAGGGAAACAATCAGCCCCAGCATTTT.

V gene TRBV5-8 combines with J gene TRBJ1-2, with D unclear. This CDR3 contains 12 residues. V shed 0 bases and J shed 3 bases, with 3 bases lying between them. CDR1 is SGHTS and CDR2 is YDEGEE in the germline V gene. The CDR3 spells CASSLGHYGYTF. The CDR3 bases are TGTGCCAGCAGCTTGGGACACTATGGCTACACCTTC. Complete variable domain (other parts from reference TRBV5-8 and TRBJ1-2): EAGVTQSPTHLIKTRGQQATLRCSPISGHTSVYWYQQALGLGLQFLLWYDEGEERNRGNFPPRFSGRQFPNYSSELNVNALELEDSALYLCASSLGHYGYTFGSGTRLTVV.

The V and J genes are TRBV9 and TRBJ2-2, with 15 bases aligning to TRBD2. The trim removed 3 bases at V and 6 bases at J, leaving 12 bases unmatched. Germline V gives CDR1 SGDLS, CDR2 YYNGEE. The CDR3 spans 19 residues. CDR3 residues: CASSDYLGLAGGPPGELFF. The DNA for the CDR3 is TGTGCCAGCAGCGATTACCTTGGACTAGCGGGAGGGCCCCCCGGGGAGCTGTTTTTT.

The J gene is TRBJ2-2, the V gene TRBV9, with a possible D match to TRBD2 (6 bases). Germline assignment: CDR1 SGDLS and CDR2 YYNGEE. Trimming cost V 6 bases and J 4 bases, with 13 bases left between them. The CDR3 length is 14 residues. The CDR3 DNA sequence: TGTGCCAGCACCGAGGAGGGTTCCACCGGGGAGCTGTTTTTT. It is translated as CASTEEGSTGELFF.

The rearrangement uses TRBV2 and TRBJ1-2, with 8 bases fitting TRBD1. This CDR3 has 15 residues. The J segment lost 2 bases and the V segment lost 6 bases, leaving 8 bases of the junction unmatched. Per germline, CDR1 SNHLY and CDR2 FYNNEI. In DNA, the CDR3 is TGTGCCAGCAGAGGTAGTAGACAGGGGAACTATGGCTACACCTTC. It specifies CASRGSRQGNYGYTF.

The genes are TRBV9 and TRBJ2-1; 7 bases line up with TRBD2. There are 12 residues in the CDR3. The junction had 2 bases not matched to a gene; V was cut back by 1 base and J by 10 bases. The germline CDR1 and CDR2 sequences are SGDLS and YYNGEE. In nucleotides, the CDR3 is TGTGCCAGCAGCGTACCGGGACTAGAGCAGTTCTTC. Translated: CASSVPGLEQFF. The full variable domain, in which reference TRBV9 and TRBJ2-1 provide the parts outside the CDR3, is DSGVTQTPKHLITATGQRVTLRCSPRSGDLSVYWYQQSLDQGLQFLIQYYNGEERAKGNILERFSAQQFPDLHSELNLSSLELGDSALYFCASSVPGLEQFFGPGTRLTVL.

The rearrangement links TRBV7-3 to TRBJ2-5; TRBD1 might be the D (7 bases). Trimming removed 2 bases from V and 1 base from J, with 8 bases in between. CDR1 and CDR2 (germline): SGHTA, FQGTGA. This CDR3 spans 14 amino acids. This CDR3 reads CASSLQGGQETQYF. CDR3 bases: TGTGCCAGCAGCTTACAGGGGGGCCAAGAGACCCAGTACTTC.